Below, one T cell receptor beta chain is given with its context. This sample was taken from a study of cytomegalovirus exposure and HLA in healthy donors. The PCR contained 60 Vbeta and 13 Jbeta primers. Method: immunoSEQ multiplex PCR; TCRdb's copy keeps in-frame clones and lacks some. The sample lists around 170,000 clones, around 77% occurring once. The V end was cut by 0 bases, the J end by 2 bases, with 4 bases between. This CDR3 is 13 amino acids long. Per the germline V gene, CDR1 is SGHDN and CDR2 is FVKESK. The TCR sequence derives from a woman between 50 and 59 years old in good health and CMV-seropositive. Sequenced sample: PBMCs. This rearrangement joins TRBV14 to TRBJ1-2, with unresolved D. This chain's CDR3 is CASSQDANYGYTF. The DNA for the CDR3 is TGTGCCAGCAGCCAAGATGCGAACTATGGCTACACCTTC.